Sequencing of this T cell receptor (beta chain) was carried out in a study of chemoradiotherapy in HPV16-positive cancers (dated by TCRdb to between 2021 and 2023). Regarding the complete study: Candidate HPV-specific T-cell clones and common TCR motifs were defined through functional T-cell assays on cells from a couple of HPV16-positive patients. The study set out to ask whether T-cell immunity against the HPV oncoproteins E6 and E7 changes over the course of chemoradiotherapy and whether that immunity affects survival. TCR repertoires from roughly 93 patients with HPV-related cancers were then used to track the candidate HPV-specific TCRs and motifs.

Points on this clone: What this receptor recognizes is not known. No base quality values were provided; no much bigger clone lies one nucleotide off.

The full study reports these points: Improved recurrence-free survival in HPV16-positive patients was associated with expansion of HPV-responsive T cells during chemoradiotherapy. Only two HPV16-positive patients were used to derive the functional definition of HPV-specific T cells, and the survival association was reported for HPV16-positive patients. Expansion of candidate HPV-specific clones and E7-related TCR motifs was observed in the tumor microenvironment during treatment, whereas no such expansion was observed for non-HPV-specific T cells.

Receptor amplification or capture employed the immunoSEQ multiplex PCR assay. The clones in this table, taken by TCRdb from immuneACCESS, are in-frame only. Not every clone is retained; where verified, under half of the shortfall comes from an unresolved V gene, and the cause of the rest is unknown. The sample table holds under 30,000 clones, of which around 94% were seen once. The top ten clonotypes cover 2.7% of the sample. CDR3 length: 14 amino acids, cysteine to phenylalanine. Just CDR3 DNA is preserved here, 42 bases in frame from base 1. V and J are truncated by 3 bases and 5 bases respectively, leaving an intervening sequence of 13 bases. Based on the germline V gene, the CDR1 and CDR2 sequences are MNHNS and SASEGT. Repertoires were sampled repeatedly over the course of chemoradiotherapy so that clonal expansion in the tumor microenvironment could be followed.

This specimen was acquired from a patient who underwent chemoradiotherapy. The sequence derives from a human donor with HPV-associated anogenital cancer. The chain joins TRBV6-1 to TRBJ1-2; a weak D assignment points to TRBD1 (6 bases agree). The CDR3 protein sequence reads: CASSETGQLYGYTF. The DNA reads TGTGCCAGCAGTGAGACCGGACAGTTGTATGGCTACACCTTC.